The 16 T cell receptor beta chains below all came from one sample that was sequenced in a study of PD-1 blockade in classical Hodgkin lymphoma. Time point of the sample: cycle 4 day 1 (C4D1), after more than five weeks of nivolumab. Autologous stem cell transplantation was followed by relapse in every patient, and brentuximab vedotin exposure varied. TCRdb's copy holds only in-frame clones and misses some; the assay was immunoSEQ multiplex PCR. This repertoire shows roughly 90,000 clones, under 85% found once; its top ten account for about a sixth. The specimen comprised peripheral blood mononuclear cells (PBMCs), sampled before the fourth cycle of nivolumab. The receptors were sampled from a human donor with classical Hodgkin lymphoma.

This chain uses TRBV10-2 with TRBJ2-1; possible D gene TRBD2, 6 bases. There are 14 residues in the CDR3. The ends were cut back, 3 bases at V and 8 bases at J, with 14 bases in the middle. Germline V gene lookup returns CDR1 WSHSY and CDR2 SAAADI. The DNA of the CDR3 is TGCGCCAGCAGTGAACTAGCTGGAGTCGATGAGCAGTTCTTC. Translation gives CASSELAGVDEQFF.

This chain joins TRBV10-1 and TRBJ2-4; D gene ambiguous. The CDR3 is made up of 14 amino acids. V gave up 6 bases and J gave up 4 bases, with 13 bases separating them. Per the germline V gene, CDR1 is WNHNN and CDR2 is SYGVQD (reference sequence). The CDR3 DNA reads as TGCGCCAGCAGGGAAGGTAAGATAAAAAACATTCAGTACTTC. Protein: CASREGKIKNIQYF.

CDR3 nucleotide sequence: TGTGCCATCAGTAGCGCACAGGGCTCCTACGAGCAGTACTTC. Its translation: CAISSAQGSYEQYF. The rearrangement joins TRBV10-3 to TRBJ2-7, with D possibly being TRBD1 (6 bases). There are 14 residues in the CDR3. Between the trimmed V and J ends, which lost 5 bases and 0 bases, there was a span of 11 bases. Germline V lookup: CDR1 ENHRY, CDR2 SYGVKD.

This chain links TRBV7-8 with TRBJ1-2; D remains unclear. The V gene lost 0 bases and the J gene lost 3 bases, with 8 bases spanning the gap. The CDR3 is 14 residues long. The V gene's germline CDR1 is SGHVS and CDR2 FQNEAQ. DNA for the CDR3: TGTGCCAGCAGCTTAGCTCCCCTCGACTATGGCTACACCTTC. Translated: CASSLAPLDYGYTF.

The chain combines TRBV29-1 with TRBJ2-1; TRBD2 is a possible D gene (7 bases). CDR1 and CDR2 from the germline V gene are SQVTM and ANQGSEA. The V end was cut by 3 bases, the J end by 0 bases, with 15 bases between. The CDR3 is 16 residues long. The CDR3, as DNA: TGCAGCGTTGATTCCGGGGGCGGGAGCTCCTACAATGAGCAGTTCTTC. This encodes CSVDSGGGSSYNEQFF.

The V and J genes are TRBV27 and TRBJ2-7; 9 nucleotides agree with TRBD1. Trimming cost V 6 bases and J 4 bases; bases outside gene matches: 7. Germline assignment: CDR1 MNHEY and CDR2 SMNVEV (reference sequence). The CDR3 is made up of 14 amino acids. Here the CDR3 DNA reads TGTGCCAGCAGCCCGGCCGGGACAGGGTACGAGCAGTACTTC. Translated: CASSPAGTGYEQYF.

V usage is TRBV28 and J usage is TRBJ1-2; D is unclear. The ends were cut back, 2 bases at V and 4 bases at J, with 5 bases in the middle. Germline V lookup: CDR1 MDHEN, CDR2 SYDVKM. The CDR3 length is 12 residues. The CDR3 DNA reads TGTGCCAGCAGTTTACGGCTCTATGGCTACACCTTC. This gives the protein CASSLRLYGYTF.

The genes are TRBV10-3 and TRBJ2-7; a weak D match, TRBD1 (6 bases). The CDR3 runs 12 residues. The germline CDR1 and CDR2 sequences are ENHRY and SYGVKD. V lost 0 bases to trimming and J lost 7 bases, with 7 bases between them. For the CDR3, the DNA is TGTGCCATCAGTGAGTCGAGGGGGGAGCAGTACTTC. Amino acids: CAISESRGEQYF.

The chain couples TRBV7-6 to TRBJ2-2; TRBD2 agrees at 10 bases. From germline, CDR1 is SGHVS and CDR2 FNYEAQ. CDR3 length: 16 amino acids. J lost 6 bases, V lost 1 base, and 5 bases had no gene match. Written as DNA, the CDR3 is TGTGCCAGCAGCTTAGAGGCTAGCGGGAGATCCGGGGAGCTGTTTTTT. Residues: CASSLEASGRSGELFF.

This chain links TRBV2 with TRBJ1-2; D remains unclear. The CDR3 consists of 13 residues. Looked up from germline, CDR1 is SNHLY and CDR2 is FYNNEI. V dropped 6 bases and J dropped 5 bases, with 13 bases sitting between them. CDR3 coding DNA: TGTGCCAGCAGGACGGTCCTTTCTTATGGCTACACCTTC. It codes for CASRTVLSYGYTF. The whole variable domain, filled in from reference TRBV2 and TRBJ1-2, reads EPEVTQTPSHQVTQMGQEVILRCVPISNHLYFYWYRQILGQKVEFLVSFYNNEISEKSEIFDDQFSVERPDGSNFTLKIRSTKLEDSAMYFCASRTVLSYGYTFGSGTRLTVV.

As for this clone: Sequence at one end of the junction differs from germline and may be a read error. The chain is built from TRBV10-3 and TRBJ2-2; D is unresolved. This CDR3 has 14 residues. Per the germline V gene, CDR1 is ENHRY and CDR2 is SYGVKD. CDR3 DNA: TGTGCCATCAGTGAGTCGGCGAACGCCGGGGAGCTGTTTTTT. Translated: CAISESANAGELFF.

This clone was found a few times. The gene calls are TRBV18 and TRBJ2-1, with a tentative D call TRBD2 (5 bases). V was trimmed by 3 bases and J by 5 bases, leaving 14 bases between them. The germline V gene has CDR1 KGHSH and CDR2 LQKENI. The CDR3 contains 15 residues. The CDR3 DNA reads TGTGCCAGCTCACCCCAAGCTCAGCGGAACAATGAGCAGTTCTTC. Translation gives CASSPQAQRNNEQFF.

J is TRBJ2-7 and V is TRBV11-3, with TRBD1 as a possible D gene (5 bases). This CDR3 comprises 16 residues. The V end was cut by 1 base, the J end by 4 bases, with 17 bases between. The germline V gene encodes CDR1 SGHNT and CDR2 YENEEA. CDR3 protein: CASSLGPARQGYEQYF. CDR3 bases: TGTGCCAGCAGCTTAGGCCCAGCCAGGCAGGGATACGAGCAGTACTTC.

V gene TRBV19 combines with J gene TRBJ2-1; D is undetermined. From germline, CDR1 is LNHDA and CDR2 SQIVND (reference sequence). The V end lost 5 bases, the J end lost 3 bases, and 11 bases lay between the germline ends. The CDR3 totals 14 residues. CDR3 nucleotides: TGTGCCAGTAGTCGGACGGCGATCTACAATGAGCAGTTCTTC. Its translation: CASSRTAIYNEQFF.

The chain carries TRBV6-5 and TRBJ1-5; 7 bases are shared with TRBD1. After removal of 5 bases from V and 11 bases from J, the junction contained 12 bases not matched to a gene. Germline V gene sequence: CDR1 MNHEY, CDR2 SVGAGI. This CDR3 comprises 14 residues. The CDR3 sequence: CASSPDRVEWSQHF. CDR3 DNA: TGTGCCAGCAGTCCCGACAGGGTAGAATGGTCCCAGCATTTT.

V gene TRBV7-6 combines with J gene TRBJ2-7; no clear D gene. V lost 5 bases and J lost 4, with 15 bases in between. CDR3 length: 14 amino acids. CDR1 and CDR2 (germline): SGHVS, FNYEAQ. DNA of the CDR3: TGTGCCAGCAGCCCGACCGCCGGAAAGTACGAGCAGTACTTC. Residues: CASSPTAGKYEQYF.